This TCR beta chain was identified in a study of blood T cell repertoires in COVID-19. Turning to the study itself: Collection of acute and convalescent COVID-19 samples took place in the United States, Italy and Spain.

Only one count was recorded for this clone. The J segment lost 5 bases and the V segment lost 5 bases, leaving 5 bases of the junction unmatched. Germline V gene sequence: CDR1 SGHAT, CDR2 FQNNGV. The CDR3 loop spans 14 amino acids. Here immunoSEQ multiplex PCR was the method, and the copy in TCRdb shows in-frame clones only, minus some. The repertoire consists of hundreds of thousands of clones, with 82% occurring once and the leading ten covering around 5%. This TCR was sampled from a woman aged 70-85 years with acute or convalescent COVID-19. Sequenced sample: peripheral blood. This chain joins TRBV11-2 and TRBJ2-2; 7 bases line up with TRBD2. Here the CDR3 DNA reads TGTGCCAGCAGCAGTGGGGGGGATACCGGGGAGCTGTTTTTT. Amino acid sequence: CASSSGGDTGELFF.